These 29 T cell receptor beta chains share one sample of origin, sequenced in a study of control samples from healthy donors and cancer patients. TCRdb's copy holds only in-frame clones and misses some; the assay was immunoSEQ multiplex PCR. The table includes roughly 100,000 clones, approximately 86% detected once. The sequencing sample was made of blood. The source is a man aged 25 to 45 in good health.

V is TRBV19 and J is TRBJ1-1; TRBD1 agrees at 8 bases. The V gene end was trimmed by 8 bases and the J gene end by 7 bases; junction bases not matched to a gene: 3. There are 11 residues in the CDR3. Germline values: CDR1 LNHDA, CDR2 SQIVND (reference sequence). The CDR3 loop is CASYRGIEAFF. The CDR3 nucleotides read TGTGCCAGTTACAGGGGGATTGAAGCTTTCTTT.

This sequence joins TRBV27 and TRBJ2-1, with TRBD2 matching 8 bases. CDR3 length: 14 residues. V shed 5 bases, J shed 7 bases, and the junction held 7 bases outside the gene matches. The V gene's germline CDR1 is MNHEY and CDR2 SMNVEV (reference sequence). The CDR3 nucleotides read TGTGCCAGCAGTGGGTTAGCGGGAAGGAATGAGCAGTTCTTC. Its protein is CASSGLAGRNEQFF.

The gene calls are TRBV24-1 and TRBJ2-3, with 7 bases that match TRBD2. This CDR3 region has 17 residues. Germline V CDR1 and CDR2: KGHDR, SFDVKD. V lost 2 bases, J lost 4 bases, and 11 bases stayed unmatched. Written as DNA, the CDR3 is TGTGCCACCAGTGATTCCCCGGGTAGCGGGCCTTCAGATACGCAGTATTTT. As protein: CATSDSPGSGPSDTQYF.

The chain combines TRBV15 with TRBJ2-2, with D hard to call. CDR1 is LNHNV and CDR2 is YYDKDF in the germline V gene (reference sequence). Trimming cost V 1 base and J 4 bases, with 10 bases left between them. The CDR3 sequence is 15 residues long. The CDR3, as DNA: TGTGCCACCAGCAGAGGGTCGGGCATCACCGGGGAGCTGTTTTTT. It codes for CATSRGSGITGELFF.

The V gene is TRBV28, the J gene TRBJ1-6, with a weak D call TRBD1 (5 bases). Germline assignment: CDR1 MDHEN and CDR2 SYDVKM. V lost 3 bases, J lost 9 bases, and 12 bases lay in between. The length of the CDR3 is 14 residues. The CDR3 DNA is TGTGCCAGCAGTTTCGGACACCGGGGTTCACCCCTCCACTTT. Protein: CASSFGHRGSPLHF. The full variable domain, rest sourced from reference TRBV28 and TRBJ1-6, is DVKVTQSSRYLVKRTGEKVFLECVQDMDHENMFWYRQDPGLGLRLIYFSYDVKMKEKGDIPEGYSVSREKKERFSLILESASTNQTSMYLCASSFGHRGSPLHFGNGTRLTVT.

The chain uses TRBV28 and TRBJ1-1, with 7 bases lining up with TRBD1. The CDR3 length is 14 residues. V lost 4 bases, J lost 10 bases, and 12 bases stayed unmatched. Germline V gene sequence: CDR1 MDHEN, CDR2 SYDVKM. The CDR3 DNA is TGTGCCAGCAGTTCCCAAGGGGGAGGGGGCAGAGCTTTCTTT. Its protein is CASSSQGGGGRAFF.

The rearrangement links TRBV2 to TRBJ1-1; D perhaps matches TRBD1 (5 bases). In germline, CDR1 is SNHLY, CDR2 FYNNEI. Trimming left V 6 bases short and J 3 bases short, with 14 bases between. CDR3 length equals 14 residues. In DNA, the CDR3 is TGTGCCAGCAGGATGAATTGGGGGTACACTGAAGCTTTCTTT. It translates to CASRMNWGYTEAFF.

The rearrangement uses TRBV5-1 and TRBJ2-7; 10 nucleotides align to TRBD1. The ends lost 5 bases at V and 4 bases at J; junction bases unmatched: 6. CDR1 is SGHRS and CDR2 is YFSETQ in the germline V gene. CDR3 length: 14 residues. CDR3 residues: CASRTGTGEYEQYF. Here the CDR3 DNA reads TGCGCCAGCAGGACCGGGACAGGGGAGTACGAGCAGTACTTC.

This clone was observed a single time. V and J are TRBV28 and TRBJ1-6; D is unclear. CDR1 and CDR2 (germline): MDHEN, SYDVKM. Trimming left V 2 bases short and J 4 bases short, with 9 bases between. This CDR3 is 15 amino acids long. The CDR3 sequence is CASSLGGSYNSPLHF. The CDR3, as DNA: TGTGCCAGCAGTTTAGGAGGGAGTTATAATTCACCCCTCCACTTT.

The J gene is TRBJ1-1, the V gene TRBV5-4, with D hard to call. Germline V lookup: CDR1 SGHNT, CDR2 YYREEE (reference sequence). Trimming stripped 3 bases from V and 3 bases from J, with 9 bases between. The CDR3 extends over 13 amino acids. CDR3 amino acids: CASSSDPYTEAFF. CDR3 sequence (DNA): TGTGCCAGCAGCTCCGATCCTTACACTGAAGCTTTCTTT.

V is TRBV7-3 and J is TRBJ2-2; weak D call: TRBD1 (6 bases). The V end lost 4 bases, the J end lost 2 bases, and 14 bases lay between the germline ends. This CDR3 contains 16 residues. Germline values: CDR1 SGHTA, CDR2 FQGTGA. The CDR3 sequence: CASSSGTRQNTGELFF. The CDR3 DNA reads TGTGCCAGCAGCTCTGGGACACGGCAAAACACCGGGGAGCTGTTTTTT.

This chain joins TRBV4-1 and TRBJ1-1, with 8 bases fitting TRBD1. This CDR3 is built from 15 residues. The V and J ends lost 1 base and 4 bases, in that order; junction bases with no gene match: 5. In germline, CDR1 is MGHRA, CDR2 YSYEKL. This chain's CDR3 is CASSQAGQGGTEAFF. The CDR3 DNA follows: TGCGCCAGCAGCCAAGCAGGACAGGGTGGCACTGAAGCTTTCTTT.

The chain has TRBV10-3 and TRBJ2-1; TRBD2 matches 16 bases. V gave up 6 bases and J gave up 4 bases; unmatched junction bases: 12. CDR1 ENHRY and CDR2 SYGVKD come from the germline V gene. The CDR3 runs 19 residues. The CDR3 spells CAIRTSGTSGRAGYNEQFF. The CDR3 nucleotides are TGTGCCATCAGAACCTCCGGGACTAGCGGGAGGGCCGGGTACAATGAGCAGTTCTTC.

The rearrangement uses TRBV2 and TRBJ2-4, with 7 positions matching TRBD1. CDR1 SNHLY and CDR2 FYNNEI come from the germline V gene. J was trimmed by 6 bases and V by 6 bases; bases with no gene match: 11. This CDR3 has 15 amino acids. CDR3 nucleotides: TGTGCCAGCAGGGAACGGACAGGTAGAATAAACATTCAGTACTTC. Translation gives CASRERTGRINIQYF.

The V call is TRBV18, the J call TRBJ1-2, with 7 bases matching TRBD1. CDR1 is KGHSH, CDR2 LQKENI, per germline. This CDR3 contains 13 residues. V shed 3 bases, J shed 8 bases, and the junction held 6 bases outside the gene matches. The CDR3: CASSPRDSEGYTF. In nucleotides, the CDR3 is TGTGCCAGCTCACCCCGGGACAGTGAAGGCTACACCTTC.

The chain links TRBV5-1 to TRBJ2-5, with D unresolved. V lost 0 bases to trimming and J lost 5 bases, with 8 bases between them. Looked up from germline, CDR1 is SGHRS and CDR2 is YFSETQ. There are 13 residues in the CDR3. The CDR3 spells CASSLVQRETQYF. CDR3 coding DNA: TGCGCCAGCAGCTTGGTGCAAAGGGAGACCCAGTACTTC.

The chain employs TRBV18 and TRBJ1-1; possibly TRBD1 for D (5 bases). The V end lost 2 bases, the J end lost 1 base, and 17 bases lay between the germline ends. The CDR3 is 17 amino acids. From germline, CDR1 is KGHSH and CDR2 LQKENI. CDR3 amino acids: CASSPVSPGESNTEAFF. DNA for the CDR3: TGTGCCAGCTCACCAGTCAGCCCGGGGGAATCGAACACTGAAGCTTTCTTT.

The V and J genes are TRBV28 and TRBJ2-5; 9 bases fit TRBD1. CDR1 MDHEN and CDR2 SYDVKM come from the germline V gene. CDR3 length equals 16 residues. With V trimmed by 5 bases and J by 4 bases, 11 bases remained unmatched. CDR3 in amino acids: CASSLTGTGLRETQYF. The CDR3 bases are TGTGCCAGCAGTCTAACCGGGACAGGGTTGAGAGAGACCCAGTACTTC.

The rearrangement uses TRBV9 and TRBJ2-3, with 8 bases matching TRBD2. Germline loops: CDR1 SGDLS, CDR2 YYNGEE. The J segment lost 1 base and the V segment lost 1 base, leaving 5 bases of the junction unmatched. The CDR3 runs to 16 residues. The CDR3 reads CASSVSEAGGTDTQYF. The CDR3 DNA follows: TGTGCCAGCAGCGTATCAGAAGCGGGAGGCACAGATACGCAGTATTTT.

V and J are TRBV6-6 and TRBJ2-7; 10 bases are a match to TRBD1. V trimming: 7 bases; J trimming: 6 bases; junction bases outside the gene matches: 9. This CDR3 is built from 14 residues. Germline V gene data show CDR1 as MNHNY and CDR2 as SVGAGI (reference sequence). The CDR3 loop reads CASTTGTGEAEQYF. As DNA, the CDR3 is TGTGCCAGCACCACCGGGACAGGGGAAGCCGAGCAGTACTTC.

This clone was counted a single time. The rearrangement links TRBV7-9 to TRBJ1-4; D uncertain. Germline CDR1 SEHNR, CDR2 FQNEAQ (reference sequence). This CDR3 spans 14 amino acids. With 5 bases removed from V and 7 bases from J, the gap between germline ends came to 14 bases. CDR3 nucleotide sequence: TGTGCCAGCAGCACCGGGCCCAGAGGTGAAAAACTGTTTTTT. It is translated as CASSTGPRGEKLFF.

This chain joins TRBV6-1 and TRBJ1-2; D remains ambiguous. The V gene lost 0 bases and the J gene lost 5 bases, with 19 bases spanning the gap. The CDR3 covers 17 residues. Per germline, CDR1 MNHNS and CDR2 SASEGT. The CDR3 loop reads CASSEAYGTGLGYGYTF. The CDR3 DNA is TGTGCCAGCAGTGAAGCGTATGGCACGGGTCTTGGGTATGGCTACACCTTC.

The V call is TRBV11-2, the J call TRBJ1-3; TRBD1 might be the D (5 bases). The CDR3 runs to 14 residues. With 1 base removed from V and 2 bases from J, the gap between germline ends came to 6 bases. Germline lookup yields CDR1 SGHAT and CDR2 FQNNGV. The CDR3 nucleotides are TGTGCCAGCAGCTTAGTCAGGGCTGGAAACACCATATATTTT. Translation gives CASSLVRAGNTIYF.

This clone turned up a few times. The chain uses TRBV6-2 or TRBV6-3 and TRBJ2-7; maybe TRBD2 (5 bases). V was shortened by 6 bases and J by 9 bases, with 15 bases between the two germline ends. Germline values: CDR1 MNHEY, CDR2 SVGEGT. The CDR3 consists of 12 residues. The DNA for the CDR3 is TGTGCCAGCAGCCTACGGCCGGCGGGGCAGTACTTC. This sequence encodes CASSLRPAGQYF.

The rearrangement links TRBV5-1 to TRBJ2-7, with D possibly matching TRBD2 (5 bases). The V end was cut by 8 bases, the J end by 4 bases, with 16 bases between. In germline, CDR1 is SGHRS, CDR2 YFSETQ. The CDR3 is 13 amino acids. The CDR3 DNA reads TGCGCCAGTCAAGCCGGGAACGCGTACGAGCAGTACTTC. The encoded protein is CASQAGNAYEQYF.

V and J are TRBV30 and TRBJ1-5, with D possibly being TRBD1 (6 bases). Trimming left V 5 bases short and J 0 bases short, with 8 bases between. From germline, CDR1 is GTSNPN and CDR2 SVGIG (reference sequence). The CDR3 is 13 residues long. Here the CDR3 DNA reads TGTGCCTGGTCAGGGGATAGCAATCAGCCCCAGCATTTT. Protein product: CAWSGDSNQPQHF. Using reference TRBV30 and TRBJ1-5 for the parts outside the CDR3, the full variable domain is SQTIHQWPATLVQPVGSPLSLECTVEGTSNPNLYWYRQAAGRGLQLLFYSVGIGQISSEVPQNLSASRPQDRQFILSSKKLLLSDSGFYLCAWSGDSNQPQHFGDGTRLSIL.

The rearrangement joins TRBV30 to TRBJ2-1, with D perhaps matching TRBD2 (6 bases). Trimming pared 0 bases from V and 4 bases from J, leaving 10 bases between. Per germline, CDR1 GTSNPN and CDR2 SVGIG (reference sequence). CDR3 length: 14 residues. CDR3 protein: CAWSVEEGYNEQFF. The CDR3 DNA reads TGTGCCTGGAGTGTAGAGGAGGGATACAATGAGCAGTTCTTC.

This rearrangement joins TRBV6-2 or TRBV6-3 to TRBJ2-1; no clear D gene. V was pared by 4 bases and J by 5 bases, with 3 bases between. This CDR3 spans 11 amino acids. The germline CDR1 and CDR2 sequences are MNHEY and SVGEGT. The CDR3 here is CASSWHNEQFF. In DNA form, the CDR3 reads TGTGCCAGCAGTTGGCACAATGAGCAGTTCTTC.

The chain couples TRBV7-8 to TRBJ1-1; TRBD1 is a possible D gene (6 bases). Germline CDR1 and CDR2: SGHVS and FQNEAQ. This CDR3 has 15 residues. The ends were cut back, 1 base at V and 4 bases at J, with 13 bases in the middle. CDR3 region: CASSLGTTGSTEAFF. For the CDR3, the DNA is TGTGCCAGCAGCTTAGGGACAACAGGGTCCACTGAAGCTTTCTTT.